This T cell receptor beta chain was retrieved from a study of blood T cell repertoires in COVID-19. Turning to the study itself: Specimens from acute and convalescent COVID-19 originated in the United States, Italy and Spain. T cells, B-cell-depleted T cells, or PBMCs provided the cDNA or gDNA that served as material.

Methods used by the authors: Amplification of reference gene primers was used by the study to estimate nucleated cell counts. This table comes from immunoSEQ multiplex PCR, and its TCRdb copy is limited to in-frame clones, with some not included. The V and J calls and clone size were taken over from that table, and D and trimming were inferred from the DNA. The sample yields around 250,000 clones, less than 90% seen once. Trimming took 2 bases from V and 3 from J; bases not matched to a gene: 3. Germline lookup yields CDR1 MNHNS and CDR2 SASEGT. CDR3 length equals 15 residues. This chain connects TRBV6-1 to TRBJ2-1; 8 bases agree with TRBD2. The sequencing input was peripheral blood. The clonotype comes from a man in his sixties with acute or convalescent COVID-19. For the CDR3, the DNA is TGTGCCAGCAGTGAAATAGCGGGGAGCTACAATGAGCAGTTCTTC. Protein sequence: CASSEIAGSYNEQFF.